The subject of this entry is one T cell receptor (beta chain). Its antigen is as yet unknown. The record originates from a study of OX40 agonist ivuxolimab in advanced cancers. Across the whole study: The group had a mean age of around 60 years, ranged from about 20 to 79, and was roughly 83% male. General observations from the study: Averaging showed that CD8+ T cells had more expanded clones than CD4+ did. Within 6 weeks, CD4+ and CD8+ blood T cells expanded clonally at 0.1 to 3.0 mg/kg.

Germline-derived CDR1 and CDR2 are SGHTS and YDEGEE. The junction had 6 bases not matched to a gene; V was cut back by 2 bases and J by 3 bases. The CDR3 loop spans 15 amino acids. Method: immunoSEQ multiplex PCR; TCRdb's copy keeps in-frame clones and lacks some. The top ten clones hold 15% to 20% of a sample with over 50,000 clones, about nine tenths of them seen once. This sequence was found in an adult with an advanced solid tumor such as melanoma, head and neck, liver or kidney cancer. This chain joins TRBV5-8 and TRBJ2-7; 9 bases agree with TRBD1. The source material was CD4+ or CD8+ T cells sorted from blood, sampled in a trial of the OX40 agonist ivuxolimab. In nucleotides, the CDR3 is TGTGCCAGCAGCTTAGGGACAGGGTCCATCTACGAGCAGTACTTC. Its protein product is CASSLGTGSIYEQYF.